This T cell receptor (beta chain) was identified in a study of identical twins. Study-level points and caveats: A partial confounding effect on zero-insertion analyses could come from invariant MAIT and iNKT cells.

Template switching (which added a universal primer site) was used, and cDNA carried unique molecular identifiers. TCRdb analysed the 5' RACE reads with MiXCR anew, one entry per CDR3 protein. This table holds 350,000 to 400,000 distinct CDR3 sequences, 9% found once. This clonotype occurred a few times. Its antigen is not identified. Each donor (without exception) was a healthy Caucasian. Germline CDR1 reads MNHEY; CDR2 reads SMNVEV (reference sequence). The CDR3 sequence is 15 residues long. V shed 6 bases, J shed 2 bases, and the junction held 8 bases outside the gene matches. This receptor was taken from a woman aged 50 to 65 in good health. The chain carries TRBV27 and TRBJ2-7, with 9 nucleotides matching TRBD2. The sequenced sample consisted of naive T cells sorted from blood. CDR3 residues: CASSPPAGGAYEQYF. The CDR3 DNA follows: TGTGCCAGCAGCCCACCAGCGGGAGGAGCCTACGAGCAGTACTTC.